This T cell receptor beta chain appears in the sequencing data of a study of response to subunit inactivated influenza vaccine listed by TCRdb under 2018. Background on the whole study: Deep quantitative T cell receptor repertoire profiling was used in the study to track responses to a trivalent subunit inactivated influenza vaccine. Results the study describes overall, beyond this receptor: The authors suggested that each seasonal influenza vaccination may recruit only a limited number of new T cells.

Library method: RT-PCR. Sequenced on an Illumina HiSeq 2500. TCRdb trimmed the raw reads at Q25, called clones with MiXCR and kept productive beta chains. Rows with a matching CDR3 protein are joined into one entry that keeps the most common DNA and genes. This sample has approximately 530,000 distinct CDR3 sequences in its table, and 13% of those were observed once. About 12% of the sample is held by the ten biggest clonotypes. A remark on this clonotype: Its binding antigen is unknown. The input lacks base qualities; no much larger clone sits a single base away.

CDR1 is given as SQVTM and CDR2 as ANQGSEA, both from the germline V gene. V is trimmed back by 7 bases and J by 5 bases, and the junction contains 4 bases that no gene match accounts for. The CDR3 runs 12 residues from the cysteine to the phenylalanine. This entry keeps only the CDR3 DNA: 36 bases, framed from base 1. The time point label of this sample denotes: more than 40 days after influenza vaccine administration. Recombination connected TRBV29-1 to TRBJ1-4; 7 junctional bases match TRBD1. The specimen comprised PBMCs from blood, sampled about 40 days after vaccination. This TCR was recovered from a man in his fifties who received an inactivated influenza vaccine. Donor details come from another sample of the same person, matched by shared clones. The bases are TGCAGCGGGGGACAGACGAATGAAAAACTGTTTTTT. This gives the protein CSGGQTNEKLFF. Joined to the reference TRBV29-1 and TRBJ1-4 proteins, this CDR3 gives the full variable domain: SAVISQKPSRDICQRGTSLTIQCQVDSQVTMMFWYRQQPGQSLTLIATANQGSEATYESGFVIDKFPISRPNLTFSTLTVSNMSPEDSSIYLCSGGQTNEKLFFGSGTQLSVL.